Listed below are T cell receptor beta chains from one sample, sequenced in a study of cytomegalovirus exposure and HLA in healthy donors. Method: immunoSEQ multiplex PCR; TCRdb's copy keeps in-frame clones and lacks some. The sample lists 100,000 to 150,000 clones; roughly four fifths were seen once. Material for sequencing was PBMCs. All receptors derive from a boy aged 5 to 17 in good health and CMV-seronegative. The CDR3 runs from the conserved cysteine through the conserved F or W.

v_call,cdr3_aa
TRBV7-9,CASSFLLAGGSYEQYF
TRBV6-5,CASSLGPTEQFF
TRBV4-1,CASSQESSGASYEQYF
TRBV4-2,CASSHGLAGNQPQHF
TRBV30,CAWSDTGTGTDYTF
TRBV6-4,CASSEQRTTDTQYF
TRBV5-4,CASSSGTNYNEQFF
TRBV4-3,CASSQDQGQGHHEQYF
TRBV7-9,CASSTIQGVNTEAFF
TRBV7-9,CASSSLGASTNEKLFF
TRBV27,CASSFILRGSEAFF
TRBV12-5,CASGLVPGTGNYGYTF
TRBV7-9,CASSPQQGYEQYF
TRBV30,CAWSARQTEGYTF
TRBV7-2,CASSPGPGLAVYNEQFF
TRBV15,CATSRDRSEQYF
TRBV4-2,CASSEASGRDNEQFF
TRBV5-4,CASSSDGTSGRNTQYF
TRBV5-1,CASSLYSPGGPEEQYF
TRBV5-6,CASSDASLQGRLTEAFF
TRBV25-1,CASSEYMEEETQYF
TRBV30,CAWSGGAGEETQYF
TRBV7-9,CASRGAGANTGELFF
TRBV15,CAIPGQALTGELFF
TRBV6-1,CASSVPSASSYTF
TRBV27,CASRLAGYNEQFF
TRBV30,CAWSLGQGYQPQHF
TRBV7-9,CASSSPGHGFYGYTF
TRBV18,CASSLTGTGGELFF
TRBV7-2,CASSLGLGLADYEQYF
TRBV30,CAWSVRRQGEIYGYTF
TRBV20-1,CSGTEDNEQFF
TRBV6-1,CASLRDRGQDTQYF
TRBV5-1,CASSPGQGPTGELFF
TRBV5-1,CASSLRTSGSLKGYEQFF
TRBV9,CASSGDTENTIYF
TRBV6-5,CASGRAGYNEQFF
TRBV10-1,CASSESNRAYNEQFF
TRBV7-6,CASSLAGRNYTF
TRBV27,CASSTSRGLTEAFF
TRBV18,CASSPREGDEQFF
TRBV4-2,CASSQGEAPNTEAFF
TRBV5-5,CASSLTGTPLITTSYEQYF
TRBV30,CAWKSGAGEQYF
TRBV10-1,CASSESTFVELNTEAFF
TRBV7-9,CASSSPGQNTGELFF
TRBV4-1,CASSLTPAGAYEQYF
TRBV15,CATSARRGGSNYGYTF
TRBV6-6,CASKLQGTNTEAFF
TRBV6-5,CASSAKTGMNTEAFF
TRBV30,CAWTYYTEAFF
TRBV5-8,CASSLLGGINQPQHF
TRBV7-9,CASSLAFGRQETQYF
TRBV19,CASSIVDGGPYGYTF
TRBV9,CASSPAGVAYNEQFF
TRBV7-9,CASSLTPGVAEQYF
TRBV6-1,CASSSTGGGNEQFF
TRBV25-1,CASSVDGRGYEQYF
TRBV6-1,CASRDSWARGYTF
TRBV27,CASRPGTGDRGYGYTF